These T cell receptor beta chains were read from a single sample in a study of shared clonotypes between healthy human individuals. Here immunoSEQ multiplex PCR was the method, and the copy in TCRdb shows in-frame clones only, minus some. The data show 750,000 to 1,000,000 clones, 80% to 95% seen once. Sequences were obtained from naive CD8+ T cells sorted from blood. All receptors come from a young man in good health. Both conserved end residues are part of each CDR3. The D gene is left open where the match is weak. Size is stated for part of the rows, as once, few or many counts, or as a class when the clone is expanded.

j_call cdr3_length v_call d_call clone_size cdr3_nt cdr3_aa
TRBJ1-4 16 TRBV7-2 TRBD1 NA TGTGCCAGCAGTCATTACAGGGGTTGGGGTTCGGAAAAACTGTTTTTT CASSHYRGWGSEKLFF
TRBJ2-3 17 TRBV12-5 TRBD1 NA TGTGCTAGTGGTTTGGGCAAGGCAGGGGGCGGCACAGATACGCAGTATTTT CASGLGKAGGGTDTQYF
TRBJ2-4 14 TRBV6-6 NA NA TGTGCCAGCAGTTACAGGGTGACCAAAAACATTCAGTACTTC CASSYRVTKNIQYF
TRBJ2-5 14 TRBV5-4 NA NA TGTGCCAGCCACCCGCGGGACAGCCAAGAGACCCAGTACTTC CASHPRDSQETQYF
TRBJ2-6 16 TRBV5-1 NA few TGCGCCAGCAGCTTGGCCGAGGGTCTTCGGGCCAACGTCCTGACTTTC CASSLAEGLRANVLTF
TRBJ2-2 14 TRBV27 NA NA TGTGCCAGCACGGGCGGGCAGTACACCGGGGAGCTGTTTTTT CASTGGQYTGELFF
TRBJ1-5 18 TRBV19 TRBD1 NA TGTGCCAGTAGACCCCTCTTTCAGGGGGAAGGGTTTCATCAGCCCCAGCATTTT CASRPLFQGEGFHQPQHF
TRBJ1-2 13 TRBV29-1 TRBD1 NA TGCAGCGTAACAGGGGGCGTCGACTATGGCTACACCTTC CSVTGGVDYGYTF
TRBJ1-2 12 TRBV14 NA NA TGTGCCAGCAGCCAAGATCCCTATGGCTACACCTTC CASSQDPYGYTF
TRBJ1-4 14 TRBV6-1 NA NA TGTGCCAGCAGTGCAGAAATACTAAATGAAAAACTGTTTTTT CASSAEILNEKLFF
TRBJ2-2 16 TRBV7-8 TRBD2 NA TGTGCCAGCAGCGAGGGACTAGCGGCGAACACCGGGGAGCTGTTTTTT CASSEGLAANTGELFF
TRBJ2-5 18 TRBV5-1 TRBD1 NA TGCGCCAGCAGCACCCGACAGGGGGCTCTACCCAGCGGAGAGACCCAGTACTTC CASSTRQGALPSGETQYF
TRBJ2-7 14 TRBV2 NA NA TGTGCCAGCAGTGCGGGCCTAGGCGGGGACGGGCAGTACTTC CASSAGLGGDGQYF
TRBJ2-7 13 TRBV28 NA NA TGTGCCGGCTCGGCCAACCCGGGCTCCGAGCAGTACTTC CAGSANPGSEQYF
TRBJ2-7 19 TRBV19 TRBD2 NA TGTGCCAGTAGTATATTGGTAGCGGGAGGCTCGCCCACAAGATACGAGCAGTACTTC CASSILVAGGSPTRYEQYF
TRBJ1-4 15 TRBV28 TRBD1 NA TGTGCCAGCAGCCACGACAGGGCAACTAATGAAAAACTGTTTTTT CASSHDRATNEKLFF
TRBJ1-2 13 TRBV6-1 NA NA TGTGCCAGCAGTCAACGGGGGGTTGGCGGCTACACCTTC CASSQRGVGGYTF
TRBJ2-7 13 TRBV10-3 NA NA TGTGCCAACTCTCCAACACCCGCCTACGAGCAGTACTTC CANSPTPAYEQYF
TRBJ2-2 21 TRBV4-3 TRBD2 NA TGCGCCAGCAGCCAAGAATCCCAAAGCGGGACTAGTTATTTCGTCGCCGGGGAGCTGTTTTTT CASSQESQSGTSYFVAGELFF
TRBJ2-3 17 TRBV27 NA NA TGTGCCAGCAGTTTGCAATTTGGCCCTTCCACCACAGATACGCAGTATTTT CASSLQFGPSTTDTQYF
TRBJ2-3 18 TRBV4-1 NA NA TGCGCCAGCAGCCAAGAACCCTCTGGGACGGAGATCACAGATACGCAGTATTTT CASSQEPSGTEITDTQYF
TRBJ1-2 16 TRBV7-8 NA few TGTGCCAGCAGCTTGAGGCCCCTAGGGGCCAACTATGGCTACACCTTC CASSLRPLGANYGYTF
TRBJ2-7 15 TRBV4-3 TRBD2 NA TGCGCCAGCAGCCAAGGACTAGCGGGGTCCTACGAGCAGTACTTC CASSQGLAGSYEQYF
TRBJ2-7 12 TRBV30 NA NA TGTGCCTGCGGGACGGGATCCTACGAGCAGTACTTC CACGTGSYEQYF
TRBJ2-7 17 TRBV5-6 TRBD2 NA TGTGCCAGCAGCTCAGGGCCTGGGAGCGGGAGTCGGAACGAGCAGTACTTC CASSSGPGSGSRNEQYF
TRBJ2-1 17 TRBV2 TRBD2 NA TGTGCCAGCATCTCCCCCCGGAGGACTAGCGGAATCAATGAGCAGTTCTTC CASISPRRTSGINEQFF
TRBJ2-1 13 TRBV7-9 NA NA TGTGCCAGCAGCTTAGTGTTGGGGGATGAGCAGTTCTTC CASSLVLGDEQFF
TRBJ2-1 16 TRBV6-4 TRBD2 NA TGTGCCAGCAGTGACTCGCTAGCGGGGGCCTACAATGAGCAGTTCTTC CASSDSLAGAYNEQFF
TRBJ2-2 16 TRBV5-1 TRBD1 NA TGCGCCAGCAGCTCTCCAGGGGGCGTGGACACCGGGGAGCTGTTTTTT CASSSPGGVDTGELFF
TRBJ1-1 13 TRBV27 NA few TGTGCCAGCAGTTTAGTTCGGAACACTGAAGCTTTCTTT CASSLVRNTEAFF
TRBJ2-1 17 TRBV5-1 NA NA TGCGCCAGCAGGGGGATTAGCAGCATACCCGACTACAATGAGCAGTTCTTC CASRGISSIPDYNEQFF
TRBJ2-1 12 TRBV27 TRBD2 NA TGTGCCAGCAGTTTTAGCGGGAGGGAGCAGTTCTTC CASSFSGREQFF
TRBJ2-1 17 TRBV2 TRBD2 NA TGTGCCAGCAGTGAAGACCCCGGGACTAGAGAGCACAATGAGCAGTTCTTC CASSEDPGTREHNEQFF
TRBJ1-1 13 TRBV19 NA NA TGTGCCAGTACCATAACCGAAGGAACTGAAGCTTTCTTT CASTITEGTEAFF
TRBJ2-2 16 TRBV27 NA NA TGTGCCAGCAGACCAAACAGCGTCTTGGACACCGGGGAGCTGTTTTTT CASRPNSVLDTGELFF
TRBJ2-2 14 TRBV19 NA NA TGTGCCAGTAGTATGACTCTAGGTCCCGGGGAGCTGTTTTTT CASSMTLGPGELFF
TRBJ2-7 13 TRBV5-6 NA NA TGTGCCAGCAGCTCAGGGGCCGTTCGCGAGCAGTACTTC CASSSGAVREQYF
TRBJ2-3 13 TRBV18 NA NA TGTGCCAGCTCCCGGGGTGGAACAGATACGCAGTATTTT CASSRGGTDTQYF
TRBJ2-7 15 TRBV10-3 TRBD1 NA TGTGCCATCAATAACCCGACAGGGTCCTCCTACGAGCAGTACTTC CAINNPTGSSYEQYF
TRBJ1-5 15 TRBV28 NA NA TGTGCCATCGGACAGACGAGTTATAGCAATCAGCCCCAGCATTTT CAIGQTSYSNQPQHF